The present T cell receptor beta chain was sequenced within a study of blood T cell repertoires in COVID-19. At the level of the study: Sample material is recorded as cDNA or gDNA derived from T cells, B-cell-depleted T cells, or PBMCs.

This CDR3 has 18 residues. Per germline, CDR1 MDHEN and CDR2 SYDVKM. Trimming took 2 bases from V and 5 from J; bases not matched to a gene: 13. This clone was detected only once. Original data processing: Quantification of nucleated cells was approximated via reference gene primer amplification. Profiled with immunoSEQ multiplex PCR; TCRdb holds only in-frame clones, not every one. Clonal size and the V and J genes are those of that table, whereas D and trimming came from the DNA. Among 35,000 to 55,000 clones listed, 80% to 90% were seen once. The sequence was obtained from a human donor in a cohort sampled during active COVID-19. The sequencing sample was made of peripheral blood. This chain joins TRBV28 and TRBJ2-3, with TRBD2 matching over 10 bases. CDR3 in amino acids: CASSLPTPGLAFGDTQYF. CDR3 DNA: TGTGCCAGCAGTTTACCGACTCCGGGACTAGCGTTTGGAGATACGCAGTATTTT. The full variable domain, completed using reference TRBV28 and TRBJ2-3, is DVKVTQSSRYLVKRTGEKVFLECVQDMDHENMFWYRQDPGLGLRLIYFSYDVKMKEKGDIPEGYSVSREKKERFSLILESASTNQTSMYLCASSLPTPGLAFGDTQYFGPGTRLTVL.